Following are 31 T cell receptor beta chains from one sample sequenced in a study of T cells in Graves' hyperthyroidism and ophthalmopathy. What was amplified from RNA transcripts were TCR beta CDR3 regions. When the TCR CDR3 underwent first-round RT-PCR, the HTBI primer set was used. A single record per CDR3 protein comes from TCRdb applying MiXCR to the multiplex PCR reads. This sample has roughly 740,000 distinct CDR3 sequences, with about a sixth found just once. The sample consisted of blood. The receptors originated from a man younger than 35 with Graves' hyperthyroidism.

This chain links TRBV30 with TRBJ2-7; D is unresolved. Germline CDR1 GTSNPN, CDR2 SVGIG (reference sequence). V lost 4 bases and J 0 bases, leaving 7 bases between the germline ends. The CDR3 covers 12 residues. CDR3 sequence (DNA): TGTGCCTGGAACAGTTACTCCTACGAGCAGTACTTC. Translation gives CAWNSYSYEQYF.

Concerning this clonotype itself: This may arise from a read error, as a much more abundant clone is one base away. The chain links TRBV27 to TRBJ2-7; 7 nucleotides line up with TRBD2. V was pared by 7 bases and J by 3 bases, with 15 bases of the junction left unmatched. The length of the CDR3 is 16 residues. Germline V gives CDR1 MNHEY, CDR2 SMNVEV (reference sequence). CDR3 coding DNA: TGTGCCAGCACCCCCGGGACTAACGGGAGCTTCTACGAGCAGTACTTC. Translating it yields CASTPGTNGSFYEQYF.

This clonotype was detected many times. V gene TRBV2 combines with J gene TRBJ1-2; TRBD1 aligns across 9 bases. The trim removed 5 bases at V and 7 bases at J, leaving 11 bases unmatched. Germline V gene sequence: CDR1 SNHLY, CDR2 FYNNEI. CDR3 length: 15 residues. The CDR3 sequence is CASSSRTGTGSGYTF. In DNA, the CDR3 is TGTGCCAGCAGTTCCAGGACCGGGACAGGGAGTGGCTACACCTTC.

The chain is built from TRBV14 and TRBJ2-7; 7 nucleotides align to TRBD2. In germline, CDR1 is SGHDN, CDR2 FVKESK. The CDR3 has 13 amino acids. The ends lost 4 bases at V and 5 bases at J; junction bases unmatched: 5. The CDR3 sequence: CASSPLGGDEQYF. CDR3 in DNA: TGTGCCAGCAGCCCCTTGGGAGGGGACGAGCAGTACTTC.

The V call is TRBV20-1, the J call TRBJ1-4; the D gene is possibly TRBD1 (5 bases). V was cut by 3 bases and J by 7 bases, with 12 bases left in between. The germline V gene encodes CDR1 DFQATT and CDR2 SNEGSKA (reference sequence). The CDR3 has 13 residues. The chain's CDR3 is CSASAQGSEKLFF. Here the CDR3 DNA reads TGCAGTGCTAGTGCGCAGGGAAGTGAAAAACTGTTTTTT.

Many counts were recorded for this clonotype. The chain is built from TRBV11-2 and TRBJ1-1; no definite D call. The CDR3 consists of 14 residues. Trimming cost V 3 bases and J 3 bases, with 11 bases left between them. From germline, CDR1 is SGHAT and CDR2 FQNNGV. CDR3 DNA: TGTGCCAGCAGCTTGGGGTCCAGACACACTGAAGCTTTCTTT. Translation: CASSLGSRHTEAFF.

In this sample, this clonotype turned up many times. V usage is TRBV5-1 and J usage is TRBJ2-7, with unresolved D. Germline lookup yields CDR1 SGHRS and CDR2 YFSETQ. V lost 7 bases, J lost 0 bases, and 11 bases lay in between. There are 13 residues in the CDR3. CDR3 region: CASALVPSYEQYF. CDR3 in DNA: TGCGCCAGCGCTCTGGTCCCCTCCTACGAGCAGTACTTC.

This clonotype was seen repeatedly, ten times or more. The CDR3 coding sequence is TGTGCCAGCTCACCACCCGGAGGGGGCTTAGGTGAGCAGTTCTTC. Encoded protein: CASSPPGGGLGEQFF. The chain joins TRBV18 to TRBJ2-1; a possible D gene is TRBD1 (7 bases). The CDR3 sequence is 15 residues long. Germline V gene sequence: CDR1 KGHSH, CDR2 LQKENI. The V end was cut by 0 bases, the J end by 9 bases, with 15 bases between.

The gene calls are TRBV9 and TRBJ2-7, with D possibly matching TRBD2 (6 bases). This CDR3 spans 14 amino acids. Germline assignment: CDR1 SGDLS and CDR2 YYNGEE. Trimming stripped 3 bases from V and 4 bases from J, with 14 bases between. CDR3 amino acids: CASSGDSTEYEQYF. The DNA for the CDR3 is TGTGCCAGCAGCGGGGACTCGACAGAGTACGAGCAGTACTTC.

About this clonotype: This may be a read error, as it is one base from a much larger clone. The genes are TRBV7-2 and TRBJ1-2; 9 bases align to TRBD1. In germline, CDR1 is SGHTA, CDR2 FQGNSA. This CDR3 is 15 amino acids long. V lost 5 bases, J lost 7 bases, and 11 bases stayed unmatched. This chain's CDR3 is CASSAGTGPSGGYTF. The CDR3 DNA sequence: TGTGCCAGCAGCGCCGGGACAGGGCCCTCTGGTGGCTACACCTTC.

The V call is TRBV20-1, the J call TRBJ1-3; TRBD1 is a possible D gene (5 bases). CDR1 and CDR2 from the germline V gene are DFQATT and SNEGSKA (reference sequence). CDR3 length: 16 residues. The V end was cut by 3 bases, the J end by 0 bases, with 15 bases between. CDR3 sequence reads: CSASGGRGNSGNTIYF. The CDR3 bases are TGCAGTGCTAGCGGGGGGAGGGGAAACTCTGGAAACACCATATATTTT.

The chain links TRBV7-9 to TRBJ1-1, with D uncertain. Deletions cut 7 bases from V and 1 base from J, with 16 bases between. There are 15 residues in the CDR3. Germline V gene sequence: CDR1 SEHNR, CDR2 FQNEAQ (reference sequence). In nucleotides, the CDR3 is TGTGCCAGCACCCCAAGGGCAGGAGGGAACACTGAAGCTTTCTTT. Amino acids: CASTPRAGGNTEAFF.

This chain connects TRBV7-9 to TRBJ2-5, with D maybe TRBD2 (7 bases). The germline V gene encodes CDR1 SEHNR and CDR2 FQNEAQ (reference sequence). V was clipped by 4 bases and J by 4 bases, with 22 bases between them. The CDR3 sequence is 17 residues long. The CDR3 coding sequence is TGTGCCAGCAGCTACAGGGATGGGGGGGATTCAGGAGAGACCCAGTACTTC. This sequence encodes CASSYRDGGDSGETQYF.

This clonotype was observed many times. The V gene is TRBV12-3 or TRBV12-4, the J gene TRBJ2-4, with a possible D match to TRBD1 (5 bases). Trimming left V 5 bases short and J 8 bases short, with 16 bases between. This CDR3 is 14 amino acids long. CDR3 sequence: CASSPSGLEDIQYF. The CDR3 nucleotides are TGTGCCAGCAGTCCCTCAGGGCTCGAAGACATTCAGTACTTC.

This clonotype was found a few times. V is TRBV27 and J is TRBJ2-7; D is unresolved. This CDR3 spans 12 amino acids. The germline V gene has CDR1 MNHEY and CDR2 SMNVEV (reference sequence). V was clipped by 8 bases and J by 2 bases, with 10 bases between them. The CDR3 here is CASARSAYEQYF. The CDR3 region has the DNA TGTGCCAGCGCCAGGTCGGCCTACGAGCAGTACTTC.

V usage is TRBV5-8 and J usage is TRBJ2-5; possible D gene TRBD2, 5 bases. V lost 2 bases to trimming and J lost 4 bases, with 21 bases between them. The germline V gene has CDR1 SGHTS and CDR2 YDEGEE. This CDR3 is 17 amino acids long. Here the CDR3 DNA reads TGTGCCAGCAGCTTCTTCCCCAGAGGGTTAGGTCCAGAGACCCAGTACTTC. This sequence encodes CASSFFPRGLGPETQYF.

This clonotype came up many times. V usage is TRBV11-2 and J usage is TRBJ2-5, with 7 bases aligning to TRBD2. V dropped 8 bases and J dropped 5; count of bases not matched to a gene: 14. The CDR3 sequence is 15 residues long. CDR1 is SGHAT, CDR2 FQNNGV, per germline. The CDR3 DNA is TGTGCCAGCGGGGAGGGGACCCTGGCGTGGGAGACCCAGTACTTC. As protein: CASGEGTLAWETQYF.

Ten or more counts support this clonotype. This chain's CDR3 is CASTLGRGYTF. CDR3 coding DNA: TGTGCCAGCACTTTGGGCCGTGGCTACACCTTC. The chain is built from TRBV12-3 or TRBV12-4 and TRBJ1-2; D remains unclear. The CDR3 length is 11 residues. The V end was cut by 7 bases, the J end by 7 bases, with 10 bases between.

This chain joins TRBV5-5 and TRBJ2-1; 8 bases line up with TRBD1. Germline CDR1 reads SGHKS; CDR2 reads YYEKEE (reference sequence). This CDR3 has 16 amino acids. The junction had 16 bases not matched to a gene; V was cut back by 9 bases and J by 5 bases. The CDR3 reads CANTQGAVTLDNEQFF. The CDR3 bases are TGTGCCAACACGCAGGGGGCTGTCACCCTTGACAATGAGCAGTTCTTC.

This clonotype was counted a few times. The genes are TRBV20-1 and TRBJ2-1, with 9 bases that match TRBD2. CDR1 is DFQATT and CDR2 is SNEGSKA in the germline V gene (reference sequence). CDR3 size: 14 residues. V dropped 4 bases and J dropped 4; count of bases not matched to a gene: 5. The CDR3 sequence is CSANSGRKYNEQFF. The DNA for the CDR3 is TGCAGTGCTAATAGCGGGAGAAAATACAATGAGCAGTTCTTC.

The chain employs TRBV6-1 and TRBJ2-2; TRBD2 matches at 11 bases. The CDR3 runs 18 residues. The germline V gene encodes CDR1 MNHNS and CDR2 SASEGT. V shed 3 bases, J shed 4 bases, and the junction held 10 bases outside the gene matches. The CDR3 sequence is CASSERLAGTFGTGELFF. The CDR3 DNA is TGTGCCAGCAGTGAGCGACTAGCGGGAACGTTTGGCACCGGGGAGCTGTTTTTT.

At least ten counts were recorded for this clonotype. V is TRBV12-3 or TRBV12-4 and J is TRBJ2-3, with 11 bases aligning to TRBD2. V dropped 5 bases and J dropped 3; count of bases not matched to a gene: 1. CDR3 length: 14 amino acids. Here the CDR3 reads CASSPSGRTDTQYF. CDR3 nucleotide sequence: TGTGCCAGCAGTCCTAGCGGGAGGACAGATACGCAGTATTTT.

The table lists this clonotype with a few counts. The V and J genes are TRBV28 and TRBJ1-2; D gene ambiguous. Germline V lookup: CDR1 MDHEN, CDR2 SYDVKM. Trimming left V 6 bases short and J 3 bases short, with 32 bases between. CDR3 length equals 20 residues. The CDR3 sequence is CASRSPGATGLDHEDYGYTF. The CDR3 bases are TGTGCCAGCAGATCGCCGGGAGCCACTGGCCTTGATCACGAGGACTATGGCTACACCTTC.

J is TRBJ2-3 and V is TRBV29-1, with D possibly being TRBD1 or TRBD2 (5 bases each). Looked up from germline, CDR1 is SQVTM and CDR2 is ANQGSEA. Between the trimmed V and J ends, which lost 7 bases and 3 bases, there was a span of 14 bases. The CDR3 is made up of 13 amino acids. The CDR3 reads CSGTGGGTDTQYF. The CDR3 DNA reads as TGCAGCGGCACAGGCGGAGGAACAGATACGCAGTATTTT.

Notes on this clonotype: Without the conserved terminal phenylalanine or tryptophan, this CDR3 likely stems from a read error. The genes are TRBV30 and TRBJ2-6; D might be TRBD2 (5 bases). The CDR3 totals 17 residues. V lost 4 bases, J lost 0 bases, and 16 bases lay in between. Germline V gene data show CDR1 as GTSNPN and CDR2 as SVGIG (reference sequence). The CDR3 loop is CAWIPGSFISGANVLTY. CDR3 in DNA: TGTGCCTGGATTCCGGGATCCTTTATCTCTGGGGCCAACGTCCTGACTTAC.

The V and J genes are TRBV7-9 and TRBJ2-4, with 9 bases aligning to TRBD1. This CDR3 has 16 residues. Germline V CDR1 and CDR2: SEHNR, FQNEAQ (reference sequence). The ends lost 5 bases at V and 6 bases at J; junction bases unmatched: 11. In nucleotides, the CDR3 is TGTGCCAGCAGCCAGTCATTAACAGGGGGCAGAAACATTCAGTACTTC. Its protein product is CASSQSLTGGRNIQYF.

This sequence joins TRBV20-1 and TRBJ2-4; 7 nucleotides align to TRBD1. The CDR3 sequence is 15 residues long. V dropped 3 bases and J dropped 6; count of bases not matched to a gene: 11. Germline CDR1 reads DFQATT; CDR2 reads SNEGSKA (reference sequence). The DNA of the CDR3 is TGCAGTGCTAGGGGCCCCCGGGACAGCCGAAACATTCAGTACTTC. This encodes CSARGPRDSRNIQYF.

The chain recombines TRBV28 with TRBJ1-5; no firm D call. The germline V gene encodes CDR1 MDHEN and CDR2 SYDVKM. V shed 7 bases and J shed 7 bases, with 11 bases lying between them. CDR3 size: 12 residues. This CDR3 is CASTLGGQPQHF. The CDR3 DNA reads TGTGCCAGCACCCTCGGAGGACAGCCCCAGCATTTT.

This clonotype was counted many times. The rearrangement joins TRBV27 to TRBJ2-1; perhaps TRBD1 as D (6 bases). Germline V gene lookup returns CDR1 MNHEY and CDR2 SMNVEV (reference sequence). Trimming removed 8 bases at V and 5 bases at J, with 19 bases between. CDR3 length: 15 amino acids. The CDR3 nucleotides read TGTGCCAGCCACGGACCCCGACAGGTAAACAATGAGCAGTTCTTC. Translation gives CASHGPRQVNNEQFF.

The rearrangement uses TRBV6-9 and TRBJ1-1, with D hard to call. The V gene's germline CDR1 is MNHGY and CDR2 SVAAGI. V was pared by 3 bases and J by 5 bases, with 13 bases between. This CDR3 region has 14 residues. The CDR3 region is CASSYSSSGTEAFF. CDR3 coding DNA: TGTGCCAGCAGTTACAGCTCCTCGGGGACTGAAGCTTTCTTT.

The sample holds one count of this clonotype. This may be a read error: a much more frequent sequence differs by one nucleotide. The gene calls are TRBV7-2 and TRBJ2-2, with D unresolved. Germline CDR1 is SGHTA and CDR2 is FQGNSA. This CDR3 is built from 13 residues. The CDR3 nucleotides read TGTGCCAGCGGCTTAGAATGGCACGGGGAGCTGTTTTTT. The encoded protein is CASGLEWHGELFF.